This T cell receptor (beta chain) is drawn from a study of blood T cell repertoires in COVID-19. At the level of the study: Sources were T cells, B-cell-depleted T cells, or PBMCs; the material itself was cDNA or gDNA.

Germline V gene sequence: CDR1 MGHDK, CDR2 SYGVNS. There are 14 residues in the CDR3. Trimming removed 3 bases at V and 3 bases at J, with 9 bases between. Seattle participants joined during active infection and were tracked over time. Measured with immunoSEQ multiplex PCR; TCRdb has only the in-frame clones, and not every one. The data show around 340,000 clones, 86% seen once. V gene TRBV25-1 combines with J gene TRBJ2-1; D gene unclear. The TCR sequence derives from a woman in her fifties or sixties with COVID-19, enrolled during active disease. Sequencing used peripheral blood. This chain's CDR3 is CASSESGSYNEQFF. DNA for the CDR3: TGTGCCAGCAGTGAGTCTGGCAGCTACAATGAGCAGTTCTTC.